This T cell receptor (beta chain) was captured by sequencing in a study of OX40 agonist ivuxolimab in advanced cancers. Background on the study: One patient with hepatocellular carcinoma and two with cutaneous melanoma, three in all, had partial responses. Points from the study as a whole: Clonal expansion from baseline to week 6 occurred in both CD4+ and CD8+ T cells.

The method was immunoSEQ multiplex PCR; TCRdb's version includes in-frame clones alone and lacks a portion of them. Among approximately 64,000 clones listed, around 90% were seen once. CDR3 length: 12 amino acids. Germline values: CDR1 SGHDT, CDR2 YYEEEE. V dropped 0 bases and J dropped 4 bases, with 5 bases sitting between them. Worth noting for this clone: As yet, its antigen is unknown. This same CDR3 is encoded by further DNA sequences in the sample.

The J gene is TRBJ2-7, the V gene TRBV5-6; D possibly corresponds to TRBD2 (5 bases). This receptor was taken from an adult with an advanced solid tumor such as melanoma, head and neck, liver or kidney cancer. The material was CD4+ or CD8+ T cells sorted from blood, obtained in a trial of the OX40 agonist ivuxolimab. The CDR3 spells CASSLGGYEQYF. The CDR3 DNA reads TGTGCCAGCAGCTTGGGCGGGTACGAGCAGTACTTC.